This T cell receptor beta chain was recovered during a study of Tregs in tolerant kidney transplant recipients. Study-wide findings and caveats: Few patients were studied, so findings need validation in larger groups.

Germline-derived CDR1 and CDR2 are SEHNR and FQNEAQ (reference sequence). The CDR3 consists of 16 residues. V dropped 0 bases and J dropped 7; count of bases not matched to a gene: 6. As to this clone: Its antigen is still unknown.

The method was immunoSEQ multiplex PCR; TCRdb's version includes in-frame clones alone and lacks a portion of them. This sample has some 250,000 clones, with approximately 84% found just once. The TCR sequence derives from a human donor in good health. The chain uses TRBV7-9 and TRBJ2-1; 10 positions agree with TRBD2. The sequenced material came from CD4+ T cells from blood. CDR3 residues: CASSLALTSGTNEQFF. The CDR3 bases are TGTGCCAGCAGCTTAGCGCTTACTAGCGGGACAAATGAGCAGTTCTTC.